The 31 T cell receptor beta chains below were found in one sample sequenced in a study of human T cells and chemical hapten exposure. Indicated time point: patch test 3, about 24 weeks after DPC sensitization. Treatment noted: therapeutic diphenylcyclopropenone sensitization with weekly scalp DPC. Each CDR3 protein is one row after TCRdb ran MiXCR on the RACE reads. The sample contains roughly 130,000 distinct CDR3 sequences, about 11% of which appear only once. The source material was whole blood, sampled in connection with sensitization to the hapten diphenylcyclopropenone (DPC). The receptors were gathered from a woman aged 45-60 years with alopecia areata. Some clones in this sample may be carry-over from other donors' samples.

This clonotype was counted a few times. The chain carries TRBV6-1 and TRBJ2-1; tentative D call: TRBD2 (5 bases). Germline-derived CDR1 and CDR2 are MNHNS and SASEGT. V shed 2 bases and J shed 10 bases, with 18 bases lying between them. CDR3 size: 15 residues. The CDR3 protein is CASSETRSRVGEQFF. In nucleotides, the CDR3 is TGTGCCAGCAGTGAAACTAGGAGCCGGGTTGGGGAGCAGTTCTTC.

The sample holds a few counts of this clonotype. The CDR3 nucleotides read TGCACCAGCAGCCAAGACGGGACTAGCGCCCGCACAGATACGCAGTATTTT. Its protein is CTSSQDGTSARTDTQYF. The gene calls are TRBV1 and TRBJ2-3; the table's D call TRBD2 went unverified against the DNA. TRBV1 is assigned pseudogene status. The CDR3 is made up of 17 amino acids.

V gene TRBV9 combines with J gene TRBJ1-3, with D possibly being TRBD1 (5 bases). The V and J ends lost 0 bases and 4 bases respectively, with 14 bases between them. CDR3 length equals 16 residues. CDR1 SGDLS and CDR2 YYNGEE come from the germline V gene. The CDR3 sequence is CASSVELQGTGNTIYF. The CDR3 DNA sequence: TGTGCCAGCAGCGTAGAGTTGCAGGGCACCGGAAACACCATATATTTT.

This clonotype showed up just a few times. This chain links TRBV7-9 with TRBJ1-5, with 9 bases matching TRBD1. Germline CDR1 SEHNR, CDR2 FQNEAQ (reference sequence). The CDR3 consists of 16 residues. The J segment lost 2 bases and the V segment lost 5 bases, leaving 7 bases of the junction unmatched. The CDR3 bases are TGTGCCAGCAGCGGCCGGGACAGGGCCGGCAATCAGCCCCAGCATTTT. Residues: CASSGRDRAGNQPQHF.

This clonotype was observed a few times. The gene calls are TRBV27 and TRBJ2-3; possible D gene TRBD1, 6 bases. The CDR3 has 14 amino acids. V dropped 6 bases and J dropped 8 bases, with 18 bases sitting between them. Germline values: CDR1 MNHEY, CDR2 SMNVEV (reference sequence). The CDR3 nucleotides are TGTGCCAGCAGCCTAATACAGGGTCGAAGTACGCAGTATTTT. Translating it yields CASSLIQGRSTQYF.

This clonotype appeared many times. The V and J genes are TRBV28 and TRBJ2-7; D perhaps matches TRBD1 (5 bases). Germline-derived CDR1 and CDR2 are MDHEN and SYDVKM. With 5 bases removed from V and 3 bases from J, the gap between germline ends came to 11 bases. This CDR3 is built from 13 residues. CDR3 region: CASSPGHHYEQYF. DNA for the CDR3: TGTGCCAGCAGTCCAGGACACCACTACGAGCAGTACTTC.

This clonotype was seen more than once but under ten times. The chain has TRBV5-4 and TRBJ2-2, with 7 bases that match TRBD2. V lost 4 bases and J lost 4; bases outside the gene matches: 13. The CDR3 covers 17 residues. Germline V gene data show CDR1 as SGHNT and CDR2 as YYREEE (reference sequence). In nucleotides, the CDR3 is TGTGCCAGCAGCGACTCTAGGTCCTCTAGCGGCACCGGGGAGCTGTTTTTT. As protein: CASSDSRSSSGTGELFF.

This clonotype was detected a few times. The rearrangement joins TRBV28 to TRBJ1-6; maybe TRBD1 (5 bases). V was shortened by 2 bases and J by 5 bases, with 7 bases between the two germline ends. This CDR3 spans 14 amino acids. In germline, CDR1 is MDHEN, CDR2 SYDVKM. CDR3 DNA sequence: TGTGCCAGCAGTTTAGAGGGGAATAATTCACCCCTCCACTTT. This translates into CASSLEGNNSPLHF. The full variable domain, with the rest looked up from reference TRBV28 and TRBJ1-6, is DVKVTQSSRYLVKRTGEKVFLECVQDMDHENMFWYRQDPGLGLRLIYFSYDVKMKEKGDIPEGYSVSREKKERFSLILESASTNQTSMYLCASSLEGNNSPLHFGNGTRLTVT.

The V call is TRBV7-2, the J call TRBJ1-3; D perhaps matches TRBD1 (5 bases). The V end was cut by 4 bases, the J end by 8 bases, with 18 bases between. There are 15 residues in the CDR3. Germline V gives CDR1 SGHTA, CDR2 FQGNSA. Here the CDR3 reads CASSSETGRRHTIYF. The CDR3 DNA is TGTGCCAGCAGCTCGGAAACGGGACGGCGACACACCATATATTTT.

V usage is TRBV20-1 and J usage is TRBJ2-3, with a weak D call TRBD1 (7 bases). The CDR3 consists of 15 residues. Germline CDR1 reads DFQATT; CDR2 reads SNEGSKA (reference sequence). V lost 7 bases to trimming and J lost 6 bases, with 23 bases between them. The CDR3 loop reads CSVVKGASASDTQYF. In nucleotides, the CDR3 is TGCAGTGTCGTCAAGGGGGCTAGCGCTTCCGATACGCAGTATTTT.

This clonotype was observed once. A much larger clone differs from this one at a single base, so this may be a read error. The rearrangement links TRBV25-1 to TRBJ2-7; D is unresolved. CDR1 MGHDK and CDR2 SYGVNS come from the germline V gene. The CDR3 contains 12 residues. The CDR3 loop is CVSSDYTSEQYF. The DNA of the CDR3 is TGTGTCAGCAGTGATTACACGTCCGAGCAGTACTTC.

This clonotype was seen a handful of times. The chain links TRBV7-2 to TRBJ2-1; 11 bases agree with TRBD2. This CDR3 spans 15 amino acids. V was clipped by 6 bases and J by 6 bases; unmatched bases: 7. Germline V gene lookup returns CDR1 SGHTA and CDR2 FQGNSA. CDR3 protein: CASRLTSGKSNEQFF. The CDR3 DNA reads TGTGCCAGCAGGTTGACTAGCGGGAAGAGCAATGAGCAGTTCTTC.

This clonotype has just a few counts. This chain uses TRBV6-6 with TRBJ1-2; D not resolved. The CDR3 sequence is 13 residues long. Trimming cost V 7 bases and J 6 bases, with 15 bases left between them. Germline V gene data show CDR1 as MNHNY and CDR2 as SVGAGI (reference sequence). The DNA of the CDR3 is TGTGCCAGCACCCAGGTCGAGGGCAATGGCTACACCTTC. Translated: CASTQVEGNGYTF.

This chain uses TRBV11-2 with TRBJ2-3; 8 nucleotides align to TRBD2. CDR1 and CDR2 (germline): SGHAT, FQNNGV. J was trimmed by 5 bases and V by 0 bases; bases with no gene match: 4. The CDR3 covers 15 residues. The CDR3 sequence is CASSLDGRARDTQYF. DNA for the CDR3: TGTGCCAGCAGCTTAGACGGGAGGGCACGAGATACGCAGTATTTT.

This clonotype turned up a few times. The chain is built from TRBV7-2 and TRBJ2-7, with TRBD2 matching over 9 bases. Looked up from germline, CDR1 is SGHTA and CDR2 is FQGNSA. J was trimmed by 6 bases and V by 3 bases; bases with no gene match: 6. This CDR3 spans 14 amino acids. CDR3 nucleotide sequence: TGTGCCAGCAGCTTGGAAGGAGCGGGAGGCGAGCAGTACTTC. Residues: CASSLEGAGGEQYF. The variable domain in full, with the rest retrieved from reference TRBV7-2 and TRBJ2-7, is GAGVSQSPSNKVTEKGKDVELRCDPISGHTALYWYRQSLGQGLEFLIYFQGNSAPDKSGLPSDRFSAERTGGSVSTLTIQRTQQEDSAVYLCASSLEGAGGEQYFGPGTRLTVT.

The rearrangement joins TRBV6-1 to TRBJ1-5; tentatively, D is TRBD1 (5 bases). Deletions cut 0 bases from V and 4 bases from J, with 7 bases between. Germline CDR1 and CDR2: MNHNS and SASEGT. The CDR3 consists of 14 residues. This CDR3 is CASSEAGANQPQHF. In nucleotides, the CDR3 is TGTGCCAGCAGTGAAGCAGGGGCGAATCAGCCCCAGCATTTT.

This clonotype was observed a handful of times. This chain links TRBV7-9 with TRBJ2-5, with TRBD2 identical over 9 bases. Trimming cost V 1 base and J 5 bases; bases outside gene matches: 8. This CDR3 comprises 16 residues. From germline, CDR1 is SEHNR and CDR2 FQNEAQ (reference sequence). The CDR3 coding sequence is TGTGCCAGCAGCTTAGGGGTCTCTGCGGGAGGGGAGACCCAGTACTTC. It yields the protein CASSLGVSAGGETQYF.

The table lists this clonotype with a count of one. The chain recombines TRBV5-1 with TRBJ2-1; the match to TRBD2 covers 7 bases. CDR3 length: 14 residues. The ends lost 4 bases at V and 6 bases at J; junction bases unmatched: 7. The germline gives CDR1 SGHRS, CDR2 YFSETQ. CDR3 nucleotide sequence: TGCGCCAGCAGCCCCACGACTAGCCCCAATGAGCAGTTCTTC. This sequence encodes CASSPTTSPNEQFF.

This clonotype was counted between two and nine times. The J gene is TRBJ1-1, the V gene TRBV6-6; no clear D. V was trimmed by 5 bases and J by 1 base, leaving 11 bases between them. Germline CDR1 reads MNHNY; CDR2 reads SVGAGI (reference sequence). There are 14 residues in the CDR3. The CDR3 here is CASSELTGNTEAFF. In nucleotides, the CDR3 is TGTGCCAGCAGTGAATTGACGGGGAACACTGAAGCTTTCTTT.

This clonotype was counted a few times. The V and J genes are TRBV7-9 and TRBJ1-5; D unresolved. Per the germline V gene, CDR1 is SEHNR and CDR2 is FQNEAQ (reference sequence). V was cut by 5 bases and J by 2 bases, with 10 bases left in between. CDR3 length equals 14 residues. DNA of the CDR3: TGTGCCAGCAGCATCGGGGTGGGCAATCAGCCCCAGCATTTT. This sequence encodes CASSIGVGNQPQHF.

This clonotype has just a few counts. This chain links TRBV29-1 with TRBJ1-1; 9 nucleotides line up with TRBD1. CDR1 and CDR2 (germline): SQVTM, ANQGSEA. This CDR3 comprises 12 residues. V was pared by 7 bases and J by 4 bases, with 4 bases of the junction left unmatched. The CDR3: CSGWTGATEAFF. Here the CDR3 DNA reads TGCAGCGGGTGGACAGGGGCCACTGAAGCTTTCTTT.

This clonotype was counted a few times. This chain joins TRBV10-3 and TRBJ2-7, with 9 bases that match TRBD2. The V and J ends lost 9 bases and 6 bases, in that order; junction bases with no gene match: 9. Germline V lookup: CDR1 ENHRY, CDR2 SYGVKD. The CDR3 extends over 13 amino acids. CDR3 residues: CAIPGALAGEQYF. CDR3 in DNA: TGTGCCATACCTGGAGCACTAGCGGGCGAGCAGTACTTC.

The rearrangement joins TRBV5-6 to TRBJ1-2; tentative D call: TRBD1 (5 bases). Deletions cut 4 bases from V and 4 bases from J, with 11 bases between. The CDR3 has 13 residues. Germline V gene lookup returns CDR1 SGHDT and CDR2 YYEEEE. The CDR3 sequence is CASSAGRSYGYTF. The CDR3 region has the DNA TGTGCCAGCAGCGCGGGACGCAGCTATGGCTACACCTTC.

This clonotype turned up a few times. This chain links TRBV5-5 with TRBJ2-3; TRBD1 aligns across 9 bases. From germline, CDR1 is SGHKS and CDR2 YYEKEE (reference sequence). CDR3 size: 17 residues. The J segment lost 3 bases and the V segment lost 1 base, leaving 9 bases of the junction unmatched. CDR3 sequence reads: CASSLNPGQGFTDTQYF. Here the CDR3 DNA reads TGTGCCAGCAGCTTGAACCCGGGACAGGGTTTTACAGATACGCAGTATTTT. The full variable domain, with the rest looked up from reference TRBV5-5 and TRBJ2-3, is DAGVTQSPTHLIKTRGQQVTLRCSPISGHKSVSWYQQVLGQGPQFIFQYYEKEERGRGNFPDRFSARQFPNYSSELNVNALLLGDSALYLCASSLNPGQGFTDTQYFGPGTRLTVL.

This clonotype has more than one count but fewer than ten. The rearrangement links TRBV9 to TRBJ1-6, with D perhaps TRBD1 (5 bases). The CDR3 length is 17 residues. Germline V lookup: CDR1 SGDLS, CDR2 YYNGEE. Trimming stripped 0 bases from V and 5 bases from J, with 15 bases between. The CDR3 spells CASSVDGGADNNSPLHF. DNA for the CDR3: TGTGCCAGCAGCGTAGACGGGGGAGCGGACAATAATTCACCCCTCCACTTT.

The chain combines TRBV13 with TRBJ2-7; D possibly corresponds to TRBD1 (5 bases). Trimming pared 2 bases from V and 5 bases from J, leaving 10 bases between. Germline CDR1 reads PRHDT; CDR2 reads FYEKMQ (reference sequence). The CDR3 spans 13 residues. Here the CDR3 DNA reads TGTGCCAGCAGCTTAATAGGGGCGCACGAGCAGTACTTC. Translating it yields CASSLIGAHEQYF.

This clonotype was picked up a small number of times. The chain couples TRBV12-3 or TRBV12-4 to TRBJ1-5, with TRBD1 matching 12 bases. Unmatched junction bases numbered 8, after V lost 5 bases and J lost 12 bases. The CDR3 has 14 residues. The CDR3 sequence: CASSQGQGAGYQHF. The DNA for the CDR3 is TGTGCCAGCAGTCAGGGACAGGGGGCAGGCTACCAGCATTTT.

This clonotype showed up many times. V is TRBV12-3 or TRBV12-4 and J is TRBJ2-1; 7 nucleotides match TRBD1. The CDR3 is 15 residues long. V lost 6 bases to trimming and J lost 0 bases; unmatched junction nucleotides: 5. The CDR3 nucleotides are TGTGCCAGCAGCGGGACAGAATCCTCCTACAATGAGCAGTTCTTC. It codes for CASSGTESSYNEQFF.

This chain links TRBV7-9 with TRBJ1-5, with 10 bases fitting TRBD1. The CDR3 contains 15 residues. The ends lost 5 bases at V and 6 bases at J; junction bases unmatched: 7. Germline CDR1 and CDR2: SEHNR and FQNEAQ (reference sequence). The CDR3 DNA reads TGTGCCAGCAGCCGGGAGACAGGGGGCGGTCAGCCCCAGCATTTT. Its translation is CASSRETGGGQPQHF.

V is TRBV12-3 or TRBV12-4 and J is TRBJ1-5; D perhaps matches TRBD1 (6 bases). Between the trimmed V and J ends, which lost 3 bases and 4 bases, there was a span of 13 bases. The CDR3 sequence is 15 residues long. The CDR3 loop reads CASSFSGQNNQPQHF. CDR3 nucleotide sequence: TGTGCCAGCAGTTTCTCTGGACAGAATAATCAGCCCCAGCATTTT.

The chain employs TRBV28 and TRBJ2-7; 7 bases map to TRBD1. With 4 bases clipped from V and 0 bases from J, the junction kept 9 bases outside the gene matches. Germline CDR1 MDHEN, CDR2 SYDVKM. The length of the CDR3 is 16 residues. DNA of the CDR3: TGTGCCAGCAGTTCTTACCGGGACAGCAGCTCCTACGAGCAGTACTTC. Amino acids: CASSSYRDSSSYEQYF.